Listed here are 8 T cell receptor beta chains from one sample, sequenced in a study of response to subunit inactivated influenza vaccine (dated by TCRdb to the late 2010s). Preparation of the library involved RT-PCR. TCRdb names Illumina HiSeq 2500 as the instrument used. TCRdb's own reprocessing of the public reads used fastp at Q25 and MiXCR and kept productive beta chains. Every distinct CDR3 protein forms one entry, paired with its most common genes and DNA. The sample has about 480,000 distinct CDR3 sequences on record, 13% of them singletons. Less than 15% of the sample belongs to the ten largest clones. Read against the paper, the sample's time point label means: 45 days after influenza vaccine administration. The sequenced sample was PBMCs from blood, obtained 40 to 50 days after vaccination. The receptor source for this set is a man in his fifties who received an inactivated influenza vaccine. Donor details come from another sample of the same person, matched by shared clones.

The V and J genes are TRBV6-1 and TRBJ2-2; possibly TRBD2 for D (5 bases). Trimming stripped 8 bases from V and 4 bases from J, with 14 bases between. The CDR3 is 14 amino acids. Germline V CDR1 and CDR2: MNHNS, SASEGT. The CDR3 coding sequence is TGTGCCAGCCGGGAAGGGTGGTTCACCGGGGAGCTGTTTTTT. Translating it yields CASREGWFTGELFF.

This sequence joins TRBV2 and TRBJ2-1; 9 bases are shared with TRBD2. The CDR3 runs to 15 residues. V lost 8 bases to trimming and J lost 4 bases; unmatched junction nucleotides: 9. The V gene's germline CDR1 is SNHLY and CDR2 FYNNEI. CDR3 amino acids: CASSAGGSLYNEQFF. CDR3 nucleotide sequence: TGTGCCAGCTCCGCGGGGGGGTCCCTTTACAATGAGCAGTTCTTC. Full variable domain (missing parts from reference TRBV2 and TRBJ2-1): EPEVTQTPSHQVTQMGQEVILRCVPISNHLYFYWYRQILGQKVEFLVSFYNNEISEKSEIFDDQFSVERPDGSNFTLKIRSTKLEDSAMYFCASSAGGSLYNEQFFGPGTRLTVL.

The genes are TRBV5-1 and TRBJ2-7; TRBD1 is a possible D gene (5 bases). Trimming left V 4 bases short and J 5 bases short, with 10 bases between. From germline, CDR1 is SGHRS and CDR2 YFSETQ. The CDR3 contains 12 residues. In DNA, the CDR3 is TGCGCCAGCAGCCTGGAAGGGGACGAGCAGTACTTC. Protein product: CASSLEGDEQYF.

Many counts were recorded for this clonotype. The gene calls are TRBV5-1 and TRBJ1-5; D remains ambiguous. The CDR3 sequence is 15 residues long. Germline CDR1 is SGHRS and CDR2 is YFSETQ. Trimming stripped 0 bases from V and 0 bases from J, with 7 bases between. For the CDR3, the DNA is TGCGCCAGCAGCTTGGGAGGAAGTAGCAATCAGCCCCAGCATTTT. This gives the protein CASSLGGSSNQPQHF.

The chain uses TRBV20-1 and TRBJ2-7; D possibly corresponds to TRBD2 (6 bases). Germline V gene data show CDR1 as DFQATT and CDR2 as SNEGSKA (reference sequence). The V gene lost 5 bases and the J gene lost 3 bases, with 14 bases spanning the gap. This CDR3 is built from 13 residues. CDR3 in amino acids: CSAGGTAFYEQYF. CDR3 nucleotide sequence: TGCAGTGCTGGCGGGACGGCATTCTACGAGCAGTACTTC.

The chain couples TRBV30 to TRBJ1-1, with D tentatively TRBD1 (6 bases). The CDR3 sequence is 12 residues long. Per germline, CDR1 GTSNPN and CDR2 SVGIG (reference sequence). Trimming removed 4 bases at V and 5 bases at J, with 11 bases between. Written as DNA, the CDR3 is TGTGCCTGGAAACAGGGTTGGACTGAAGCTTTCTTT. Its protein is CAWKQGWTEAFF.

The V call is TRBV7-3, the J call TRBJ2-7, with D perhaps matching TRBD2 (7 bases). CDR1 SGHTA and CDR2 FQGTGA come from the germline V gene. There are 13 residues in the CDR3. Deletions cut 0 bases from V and 7 bases from J, with 10 bases between. The CDR3 DNA is TGTGCCAGCAGCTTAACGGGGGGGACAGAGCAGTACTTC. It specifies CASSLTGGTEQYF.

Only a few counts were recorded for this clonotype. The V and J genes are TRBV7-3 and TRBJ2-3; D gene uncertain. Germline V gives CDR1 SGHTA, CDR2 FQGTGA. The V end lost 0 bases, the J end lost 4 bases, and 8 bases lay between the germline ends. CDR3 size: 14 residues. The CDR3 sequence is CASSLTVDADTQYF. The CDR3 region has the DNA TGTGCCAGCAGCTTAACAGTTGACGCAGATACGCAGTATTTT.